One sample yielded the 14 T cell receptor beta chains listed below, sequenced in a study of beta chain features in type 1 diabetes. The study reverse transcribed the entire isolated RNA, so it sequenced expressed TCRB transcripts. Method: immunoSEQ multiplex PCR; TCRdb's copy keeps in-frame clones and lacks some. The sample records about 40,000 clones, around 48% being singletons. Sample: central memory CD4+ T cells from blood. These receptors originate from a woman younger than 35 in good health.

The chain employs TRBV21-1 and TRBJ2-7; the listed D gene, TRBD2, was not tested against the DNA. TRBV21-1 is annotated as a pseudogene. The CDR3 covers 11 residues. DNA for the CDR3: TGTGCCAGCTTGCGATCCTACGAGCAGTACTTC. Its translation: CASLRSYEQYF.

This clone was counted only a few times. The rearrangement joins TRBV30 to TRBJ1-1, with TRBD1 matching over 7 bases. Germline V gene data show CDR1 as GTSNPN and CDR2 as SVGIG (reference sequence). The CDR3 length is 13 residues. Trimming took 4 bases from V and 3 from J; bases not matched to a gene: 5. The CDR3 DNA sequence: TGTGCCTGGAAACGGGACAGCCACACTGAAGCTTTCTTT. It codes for CAWKRDSHTEAFF.

The chain carries TRBV7-6 and TRBJ1-2, with D uncertain. The CDR3 sequence is 15 residues long. Trimming took off 1 base at V and 3 bases at J, with 12 bases between the two ends. Germline V lookup: CDR1 SGHVS, CDR2 FNYEAQ. This CDR3 is CASSLGAGGDYGYTF. CDR3 DNA: TGTGCCAGCAGCTTAGGGGCAGGAGGTGACTATGGCTACACCTTC.

This clone turned up a few times. The chain has TRBV5-4 and TRBJ2-3, with TRBD2 matching over 9 bases. This CDR3 is 15 amino acids long. Trimming took 3 bases from V and 6 from J; bases not matched to a gene: 8. Germline lookup yields CDR1 SGHNT and CDR2 YYREEE (reference sequence). Here the CDR3 DNA reads TGTGCCAGCAGCTCCACGACTAGCGGTTGGGATACGCAGTATTTT. Protein: CASSSTTSGWDTQYF.

This sequence joins TRBV5-1 and TRBJ2-5; 14 bases are a match to TRBD2. V lost 4 bases to trimming and J lost 2 bases; unmatched junction nucleotides: 7. The germline gives CDR1 SGHRS, CDR2 YFSETQ. The CDR3 consists of 17 residues. The CDR3 sequence: CASSRGLAGGLQETQYF. The CDR3, as DNA: TGCGCCAGCAGCCGAGGACTAGCGGGGGGTCTACAAGAGACCCAGTACTTC. Full variable domain (missing parts from reference TRBV5-1 and TRBJ2-5): KAGVTQTPRYLIKTRGQQVTLSCSPISGHRSVSWYQQTPGQGLQFLFEYFSETQRNKGNFPGRFSGRQFSNSRSEMNVSTLELGDSALYLCASSRGLAGGLQETQYFGPGTRLLVL.

This sequence joins TRBV6-1 and TRBJ1-2; D remains unclear. The CDR3 is 15 amino acids. The V gene lost 1 base and the J gene lost 0 bases, with 9 bases spanning the gap. The germline V gene has CDR1 MNHNS and CDR2 SASEGT. The CDR3 reads CASSEGSGANYGYTF. CDR3 in DNA: TGTGCCAGCAGTGAAGGGAGCGGTGCTAACTATGGCTACACCTTC.

V is TRBV2 and J is TRBJ1-2; 9 bases align to TRBD1. Germline assignment: CDR1 SNHLY and CDR2 FYNNEI. The V segment lost 7 bases and the J segment 5 bases; nucleotides outside the gene matches: 11. This CDR3 is built from 15 residues. For the CDR3, the DNA is TGTGCCAGCATCCGAAGTAGCGGGACAGGGTATGGCTACACCTTC. Its translation is CASIRSSGTGYGYTF.

This clone has just a few counts. This CDR3 is CASRPKQGTSYEQYF. The CDR3 bases are TGTGCCAGCAGACCGAAACAGGGGACCTCCTACGAGCAGTACTTC. The chain recombines TRBV7-9 with TRBJ2-7, with 7 bases matching TRBD1. Germline trimming cut 6 bases from V and 0 bases from J; bases unmatched to any gene: 8. The CDR3 spans 15 residues. Germline values: CDR1 SEHNR, CDR2 FQNEAQ (reference sequence).

CDR3 in amino acids: CASSFRQGRAFF. In DNA form, the CDR3 reads TGTGCCAGCAGTTTCCGACAGGGGAGGGCTTTCTTT. The rearrangement joins TRBV27 to TRBJ1-1, with 8 bases aligning to TRBD1. The CDR3 is 12 residues long. Germline trimming cut 3 bases from V and 11 bases from J; bases unmatched to any gene: 5. Germline V gene data show CDR1 as MNHEY and CDR2 as SMNVEV (reference sequence).

J is TRBJ2-3 and V is TRBV9; TRBD2 agrees at 10 bases. From germline, CDR1 is SGDLS and CDR2 YYNGEE. The CDR3 covers 16 residues. J was trimmed by 0 bases and V by 2 bases; bases with no gene match: 3. CDR3 amino acids: CASSVSGGGSTDTQYF. DNA of the CDR3: TGTGCCAGCAGCGTGAGCGGGGGGGGGAGCACAGATACGCAGTATTTT.

The V gene is TRBV30, the J gene TRBJ1-2, with D unresolved. The CDR3 extends over 14 amino acids. Germline CDR1 and CDR2: GTSNPN and SVGIG (reference sequence). Deletions cut 1 base from V and 3 bases from J, with 12 bases between. The CDR3 spells CAWSANTVYYGYTF. The CDR3, as DNA: TGTGCCTGGAGTGCCAACACAGTTTACTATGGCTACACCTTC. The full variable domain, in which reference TRBV30 and TRBJ1-2 provide the parts outside the CDR3, is SQTIHQWPATLVQPVGSPLSLECTVEGTSNPNLYWYRQAAGRGLQLLFYSVGIGQISSEVPQNLSASRPQDRQFILSSKKLLLSDSGFYLCAWSANTVYYGYTFGSGTRLTVV.

This rearrangement joins TRBV19 to TRBJ1-1, with D possibly matching TRBD1 (6 bases). CDR3 size: 13 residues. Germline V lookup: CDR1 LNHDA, CDR2 SQIVND (reference sequence). V gave up 5 bases and J gave up 4 bases, with 11 bases separating them. CDR3 protein: CASSGQGRTEAFF. CDR3 nucleotides: TGTGCCAGTAGTGGTCAGGGGCGCACTGAAGCTTTCTTT. Supplemented by reference TRBV19 and TRBJ1-1, the full variable domain reads DGGITQSPKYLFRKEGQNVTLSCEQNLNHDAMYWYRQDPGQGLRLIYYSQIVNDFQKGDIAEGYSVSREKKESFPLTVTSAQKNPTAFYLCASSGQGRTEAFFGQGTRLTVV.

The gene calls are TRBV30 and TRBJ2-5; 13 bases fit TRBD2. The V and J ends lost 0 bases and 7 bases, in that order; junction bases with no gene match: 5. CDR1 and CDR2 (germline): GTSNPN, SVGIG (reference sequence). This CDR3 region has 15 residues. This CDR3 reads CAWSVTSGRLGTQYF. The CDR3 DNA follows: TGTGCCTGGAGTGTGACTAGCGGGAGGTTGGGGACCCAGTACTTC.

The V gene is TRBV21-1, the J gene TRBJ2-5; the table's TRBD2 call for D was not verified on the DNA. TRBV21-1 is termed a pseudogene. The CDR3 spans 17 residues. The CDR3 loop reads CASSGRLAGTPTETQYF. The CDR3 bases are TGTGCCAGCAGCGGACGACTAGCGGGGACCCCGACGGAGACCCAGTACTTC.